This TCR beta chain was captured by sequencing in a study of PD-1 blockade in classical Hodgkin lymphoma (dated by TCRdb to 2019 to 2021). Notes on the research overall: Nivolumab dosing was 3 mg/kg intravenously every 2 weeks, continuing until either disease progression or unacceptable toxicity. A peripheral blood immune signature of response to PD-1 blockade in classical Hodgkin lymphoma was defined using TCR beta sequencing and CyTOF. Study-wide conclusions, independent of this receptor: A significant rise by C4D1 was seen in CD4+ but not CD8+ TCR diversity (p=0.0027 vs p=0.16), with the rise being most apparent in complete responders (p=0.02). Baseline TCR diversity was reported as lower in newly diagnosed patients than in healthy donors, and lower still in relapsed/refractory patients. Only a single clinical trial cohort was studied, and what caused the repertoire differences, possibly disease activity or prior therapy, remained undefined. Diversity was lower in patients who began nivolumab less than 1 year after ASCT, so these patients were left out of later analyses to avoid confounding by immune reconstitution. Baseline diversity similar to that of newly diagnosed patients was observed in trial patients achieving complete response, whereas significantly lower diversity was observed in partial responders and progressors.

The Qiagen DNeasy kit was used to extract genomic DNA from unsorted PBMCs and from the negatively selected CD4+ and CD8+ fractions. TCR beta CDR3 regions were subjected to amplification by immunoSEQ multiplex PCR with primers that anneal to V and J segments. Amplification bias was minimized using a synthetic immune receptor repertoire, and residual bias was removed computationally after sequencing. From the authors' description of their analysis: Repertoire diversity was quantified as the Shannon entropy index using custom Python scripts. Unsorted, CD4+ and CD8+ repertoires were analyzed separately, except for combined analyses in which CD4+ and CD8+ sequences were merged in silico. Clonal expansion was defined as a frequency increase of at least 2-fold after treatment compared with C1D1, and clones undetected at baseline were assigned a pseudocount of 0.5. Clones with 0 or 1 copy at C1D1 were classified as singleton clones, and clones with 2 or more copies were classified as non-singleton clones. Clones expanded in unsorted samples were labelled as CD4+, CD8+ or unknown by matching protein sequences in sorted samples from the same patient. Wilcoxon tests on paired samples were used to test changes in diversity from C1D1 to C4D1. TCRdb took over this immuneACCESS table, retaining in-frame rearrangements with V and J assigned. Such tables are incomplete; in checked studies, under half of the missing clones stem from an unresolved V gene, and the remainder is unexplained. That table furnishes V, J and clone size, whereas the DNA furnished D and trimming. Counted in this sample were about 110,000 clones; roughly nine tenths of them appeared once. Of the sample, 15% to 20% falls within the top ten clones.

For this clone: This receptor's antigen is unknown. No base qualities exist here, and no much larger clone lies one base off it.

Reading the label with the study, this specimen's time point is: cycle 2 day 1 (C2D1) of nivolumab. All trial patients had relapsed after autologous stem cell transplantation, with cohorts A, B and C differing in prior brentuximab vedotin exposure. The trial cohort included 55 to 65 patients with relapsed/refractory classical Hodgkin lymphoma, and each patient had a best overall response of complete response, partial response or progressive disease. Single-agent nivolumab was administered to trial patients in the multi-cohort phase II CheckMate 205 trial. An independent review committee assessed best overall response using the 2007 International Working Group response criteria. Trial PBMCs were collected just before the start of nivolumab (C1D1) and during therapy at cycle 2 day 1 and cycle 4 day 1. Peripheral blood was collected in 8 mL Vacutainer Cell Preparation Tubes, from which PBMCs were isolated by centrifugation and then cryopreserved.

This receptor was identified in a human donor with classical Hodgkin lymphoma. The material sequenced was peripheral blood mononuclear cells (PBMCs), taken before the second cycle of nivolumab.

The bases read TGTGCCAGCAGTTTAGCGTATGGGGTCAGCACAGATACGCAGTATTTT. It translates to CASSLAYGVSTDTQYF. In this chain, TRBV27 is recombined with TRBJ2-3, with the D gene too uncertain to name. Trimming removed 2 bases from V and 0 bases from J, leaving 12 bases between the germline ends. The CDR3 starts with the cysteine, ends with the phenylalanine, and has 16 residues. Only CDR3 DNA is held: 48 bases, read in frame from base 1. CDR1 and CDR2 were assigned from the germline V gene (reference sequence) as MNHEY and SMNVEV.